The 15 T cell receptor beta chains presented below share a single source sample, sequenced in a study of post-analysis software for immune sequencing data. Findings and limits, study-wide: In patients, TRBV5-6, TRBV5-1 and TRBV20-1 belonged to five TRBV segments found more frequently than in controls.

Every TCR beta cDNA library bore unique molecular identifiers. One entry per CDR3 protein, called by TCRdb with MiXCR from the PCR reads. The repertoire holds some 690,000 distinct CDR3 sequences, with 55% to 60% as singletons. Their cognate antigens are unknown. The source material was blood. The receptors were sampled from a girl aged 2-10 years with multiple sclerosis.

This CDR3 reads CASSYSSGVDGTEAFF. The CDR3 DNA is TGTGCCAGCAGTTACTCGTCAGGGGTGGACGGCACTGAAGCTTTCTTT. V and J are TRBV6-5 and TRBJ1-1, with D tentatively TRBD1 (6 bases). The CDR3 sequence is 16 residues long. Germline values: CDR1 MNHEY, CDR2 SVGAGI. Between the trimmed V and J ends, which lost 0 bases and 4 bases, there was a span of 15 bases.

Points on this clonotype: A read error may account for a junction end that differs from germline. V and J are TRBV7-3 and TRBJ2-7, with TRBD1 matching 8 bases. This CDR3 contains 13 residues. CDR1 and CDR2 (germline): SGHTA, FQGTGA. As DNA, the CDR3 is TGTGCCGGCAGTCAGGGACAGGCCTACGAGCAGTACTTC. Protein product: CAGSQGQAYEQYF.

The V and J genes are TRBV20-1 and TRBJ2-5; 8 bases are shared with TRBD1. The CDR3 covers 12 residues. Germline CDR1 and CDR2: DFQATT and SNEGSKA (reference sequence). Germline trimming cut 4 bases from V and 11 bases from J; bases unmatched to any gene: 9. CDR3 region: CSAIQGAEEQYF. In nucleotides, the CDR3 is TGCAGTGCTATTCAGGGGGCGGAAGAGCAGTACTTC.

This chain connects TRBV20-1 to TRBJ2-1, with TRBD2 matching 9 bases. CDR3 length equals 14 residues. Germline loops: CDR1 DFQATT, CDR2 SNEGSKA (reference sequence). Trimming cost V 5 bases and J 3 bases; bases outside gene matches: 5. This CDR3 is CSASSGRHYNEQFF. CDR3 coding DNA: TGCAGTGCTTCAAGCGGGAGGCACTACAATGAGCAGTTCTTC.

This clonotype was seen only once. Because the CDR3 is missing its conserved closing phenylalanine or tryptophan, this is likely a read error. V gene TRBV6-5 combines with J gene TRBJ2-6, with D possibly being TRBD1 or TRBD2 (6 bases each). Germline V gives CDR1 MNHEY, CDR2 SVGAGI. V dropped 7 bases and J dropped 2 bases, with 15 bases sitting between them. The CDR3 is made up of 16 amino acids. DNA of the CDR3: TGTGCCAGCACCAACCTCGGGGGCACTGGGGCCAACGTCCTGACTCTC. It translates to CASTNLGGTGANVLTL.

V gene TRBV6-2 or TRBV6-3 combines with J gene TRBJ2-5; 10 bases are shared with TRBD1. With V trimmed by 5 bases and J by 5 bases, 8 bases remained unmatched. The germline CDR1 and CDR2 sequences are MNHEY and SVGEGT. The CDR3 is made up of 15 amino acids. Written as DNA, the CDR3 is TGTGCCAGCAGTGAGGGACAGGGGTGGTTGGAGACCCAGTACTTC. This codes for CASSEGQGWLETQYF.

The V gene is TRBV6-5, the J gene TRBJ1-4; D may be TRBD1 (5 bases). With 2 bases removed from V and 3 bases from J, the gap between germline ends came to 7 bases. The CDR3 has 14 amino acids. The germline V gene encodes CDR1 MNHEY and CDR2 SVGAGI. The CDR3 is CASSYGGANEKLFF. CDR3 sequence (DNA): TGTGCCAGCAGTTACGGGGGGGCTAATGAAAAACTGTTTTTT.

This clonotype was observed a handful of times. The chain is built from TRBV6-6 and TRBJ2-3, with 12 bases lining up with TRBD2. This CDR3 is 17 amino acids long. The germline gives CDR1 MNHNY, CDR2 SVGAGI (reference sequence). Losses at the gene ends were 2 bases for V and 6 bases for J; bases not matched to a gene: 9. CDR3 coding DNA: TGTGCCAGCAGTTACGGGAGACTAGCGGGAGTCCGTGATACGCAGTATTTT. It codes for CASSYGRLAGVRDTQYF.

There are a few counts of this clonotype. The chain uses TRBV20-1 and TRBJ2-1; TRBD2 might be the D (6 bases). Germline V lookup: CDR1 DFQATT, CDR2 SNEGSKA (reference sequence). The CDR3 is made up of 13 amino acids. CDR3 sequence reads: CSCRRDSYNEQFF. CDR3 DNA: TGCAGCTGCAGGCGGGACTCCTACAATGAGCAGTTCTTC.

The rearrangement uses TRBV12-3 or TRBV12-4 and TRBJ2-5; the match to TRBD2 covers 8 bases. The CDR3 length is 16 residues. Germline trimming cut 5 bases from V and 1 base from J; bases unmatched to any gene: 9. CDR3 amino acids: CASSTVVGRVQETQYF. The DNA for the CDR3 is TGTGCCAGCAGTACAGTGGTCGGGAGGGTCCAAGAGACCCAGTACTTC.

The chain is built from TRBV29-1 and TRBJ1-1; 8 bases match TRBD1. CDR3 size: 13 residues. V was pared by 6 bases and J by 3 bases, with 6 bases of the junction left unmatched. Looked up from germline, CDR1 is SQVTM and CDR2 is ANQGSEA. The chain's CDR3 is CSVRTGLYTEAFF. The DNA of the CDR3 is TGCAGCGTGCGGACAGGGCTTTACACTGAAGCTTTCTTT.

The V call is TRBV4-1, the J call TRBJ2-1; 13 bases match TRBD2. CDR1 MGHRA and CDR2 YSYEKL come from the germline V gene. J lost 8 bases, V lost 2 bases, and 3 bases had no gene match. The CDR3 covers 15 residues. The CDR3 loop is CASSQWTSGRDEQFF. CDR3 coding DNA: TGCGCCAGCAGCCAATGGACTAGCGGGAGAGATGAGCAGTTCTTC.

J is TRBJ2-1 and V is TRBV12-3 or TRBV12-4; D unclear. This CDR3 is 14 amino acids long. The germline V and J ends were trimmed by 2 bases and 8 bases, with 13 bases remaining between them. CDR3 nucleotides: TGTGCCAGCAGTTTAAGTGCCCCCTCGGATGAGCAGTTCTTC. Translating it yields CASSLSAPSDEQFF.

In this sample, this clonotype turned up a few times. V usage is TRBV28 and J usage is TRBJ2-4; a weak D match, TRBD1 (6 bases). The CDR3 runs 14 residues. Trimming took off 6 bases at V and 3 bases at J, with 12 bases between the two ends. Germline CDR1 MDHEN, CDR2 SYDVKM. CDR3 protein: CASRLRDNKNIQYF. CDR3 nucleotide sequence: TGTGCCAGCAGACTAAGGGACAACAAAAACATTCAGTACTTC.

This clonotype was seen just once. The chain uses TRBV28 and TRBJ2-3; TRBD2 aligns across 10 bases. CDR1 is MDHEN, CDR2 SYDVKM, per germline. V lost 8 bases, J lost 0 bases, and 2 bases stayed unmatched. The CDR3 runs to 14 residues. The CDR3 DNA follows: TGTGCCAGCTGTAGCGGGGGGAGCACAGATACGCAGTATTTT. Protein sequence: CASCSGGSTDTQYF.